Listed below are T cell receptor beta chains from one sample, sequenced in a study of blood T cell repertoires in COVID-19. The method was immunoSEQ multiplex PCR; TCRdb's version includes in-frame clones alone and lacks a portion of them. This repertoire shows 150,000 or so clones, over 80% found once; its top ten account for approximately 2.9%. Input material: peripheral blood. The receptors originated from a woman aged 60-75 years with acute or convalescent COVID-19. Each CDR3 is given with its conserved first and last residue. Each record gives: V gene, clone size, D gene, CDR3 length, J gene, CDR3 DNA, CDR3 protein. D genes are given only for firm matches. The size field is filled for only some rows; it gives once, few, many or a size class.

>TRBV7-2|NA|TRBD1|17|TRBJ2-6
TGTGCCAGCAGCGACACAGGGGTAAGATCTGGGGCCAACGTCCTGACTTTC
CASSDTGVRSGANVLTF
>TRBV9|NA|NA|15|TRBJ1-4
TGTGCCAGCAGCGTAGAAGAGCGCGGTAATGAAAAACTGTTTTTT
CASSVEERGNEKLFF
>TRBV5-4|NA|NA|14|TRBJ2-7
TGTGCCAGCAGCGCCAGCCCGGCGGGCTACGAGCAGTACTTC
CASSASPAGYEQYF
>TRBV7-2|NA|NA|13|TRBJ2-7
TGTGCCAGCAGCTTAGGGGACAACTACGAGCAGTACTTC
CASSLGDNYEQYF
>TRBV5-1|NA|TRBD2|17|TRBJ2-1
TGCGCCAGCAGCTTGGTGCAAGGGACTAGCGTCTACAATGAGCAGTTCTTC
CASSLVQGTSVYNEQFF
>TRBV10-3|NA|TRBD1|16|TRBJ2-3
TGTGCCATCAGTGATACCGGGACAGGGATCGCAGATACGCAGTATTTT
CAISDTGTGIADTQYF
>TRBV14|NA|NA|14|TRBJ2-5
TGTGCCAGCAGCCCGGGGGGCCTCTGGGAGACCCAGTACTTC
CASSPGGLWETQYF
>TRBV6-5|few|TRBD1|14|TRBJ1-6
TGTGCCACCCGCGGGACAGACTATAATTCACCCCTCCACTTT
CATRGTDYNSPLHF
>TRBV14|NA|TRBD1|16|TRBJ1-6
TGTGCCAGCAGCCAGAACACAGGGGTTCCTTCGGCACCCCTCCACTTT
CASSQNTGVPSAPLHF
>TRBV19|NA|NA|15|TRBJ1-2
TGTGCCAGTAGTATAGATTGGCCAGTTAACTATGGCTACACCTTC
CASSIDWPVNYGYTF
>TRBV6-5|NA|NA|14|TRBJ2-7
TGTGCCAGCAGCCTGGGACACCCTTTCTACGAGCAGTACTTC
CASSLGHPFYEQYF
>TRBV5-1|NA|NA|18|TRBJ2-6
TGCGCCAGCAGCTTGGGGGCAGGGGTAAGCTCTGGGGCCAACGTCCTGACTTTC
CASSLGAGVSSGANVLTF
>TRBV6-1|NA|TRBD1|20|TRBJ1-1
TGTGCCAGCAGTGCATCGAACGGCCCGGACAGGGGGCGTTATAACACTGAAGCTTTCTTT
CASSASNGPDRGRYNTEAFF